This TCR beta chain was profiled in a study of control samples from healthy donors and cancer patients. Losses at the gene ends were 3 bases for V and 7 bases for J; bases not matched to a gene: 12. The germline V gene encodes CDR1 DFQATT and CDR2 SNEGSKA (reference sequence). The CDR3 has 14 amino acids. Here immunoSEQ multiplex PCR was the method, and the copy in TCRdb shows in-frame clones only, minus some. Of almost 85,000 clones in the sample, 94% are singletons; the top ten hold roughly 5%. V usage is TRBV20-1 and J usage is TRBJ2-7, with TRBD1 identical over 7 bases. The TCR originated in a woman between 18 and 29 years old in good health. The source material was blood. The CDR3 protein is CSASETGNSREQYF. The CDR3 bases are TGCAGTGCTAGTGAGACAGGGAATTCACGGGAGCAGTACTTC.